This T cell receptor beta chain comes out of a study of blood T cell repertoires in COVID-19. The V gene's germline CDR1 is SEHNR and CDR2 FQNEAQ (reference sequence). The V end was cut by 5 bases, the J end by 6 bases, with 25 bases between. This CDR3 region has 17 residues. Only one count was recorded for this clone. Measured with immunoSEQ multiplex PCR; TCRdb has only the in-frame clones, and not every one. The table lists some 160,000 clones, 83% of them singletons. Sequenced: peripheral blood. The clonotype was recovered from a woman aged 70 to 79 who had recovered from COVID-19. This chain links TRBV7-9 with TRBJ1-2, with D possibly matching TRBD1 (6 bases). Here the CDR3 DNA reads TGTGCCAGCAGCGCATCACCCCGGGGCGACAGGTGGGATGGCTACACCTTC. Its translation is CASSASPRGDRWDGYTF.